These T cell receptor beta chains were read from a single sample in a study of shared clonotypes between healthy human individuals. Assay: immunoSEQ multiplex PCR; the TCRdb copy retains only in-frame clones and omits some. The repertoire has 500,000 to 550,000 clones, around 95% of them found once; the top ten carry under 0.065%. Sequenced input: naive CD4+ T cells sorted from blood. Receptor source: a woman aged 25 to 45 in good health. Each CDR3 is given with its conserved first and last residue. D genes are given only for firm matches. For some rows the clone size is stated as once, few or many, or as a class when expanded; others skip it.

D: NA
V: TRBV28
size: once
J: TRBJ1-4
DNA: TGTGCCAGCAGTTCCCTGTCCGGGGGCGGGGAAAAACTGTTTTTT
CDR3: CASSSLSGGGEKLFF

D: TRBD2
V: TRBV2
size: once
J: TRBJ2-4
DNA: TGTGCCAGCAGGGGGGAACTAGCGGGAGGAAGAAACATTCAGTACTTC
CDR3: CASRGELAGGRNIQYF

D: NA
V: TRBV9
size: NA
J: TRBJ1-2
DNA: TGTGCCAGCTCTGCGCAGTCTAACTATGGCTACACCTTC
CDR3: CASSAQSNYGYTF

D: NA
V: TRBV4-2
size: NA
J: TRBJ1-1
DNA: TGTGCCAGCAGCCTACAGGGAGACACTGAAGCTTTCTTT
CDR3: CASSLQGDTEAFF

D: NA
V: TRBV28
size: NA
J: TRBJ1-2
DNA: TGTGCCAGCAGTTGGACGGTAGCTAACTATGGCTACACCTTC
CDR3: CASSWTVANYGYTF

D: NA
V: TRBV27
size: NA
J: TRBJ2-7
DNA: TGTGCCAGCAGTTTATCTTCCCCCCACGATGAGCAGTACTTC
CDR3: CASSLSSPHDEQYF

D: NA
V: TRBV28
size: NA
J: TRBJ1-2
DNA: TGTGCCAGCAGTTCTACGAGATCCGGGACCAGCTATGGCTACACCTTC
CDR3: CASSSTRSGTSYGYTF

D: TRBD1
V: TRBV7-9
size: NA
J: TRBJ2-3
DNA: TGTGCCAGCAGCCGACAGGGGGCAACAGATACGCAGTATTTT
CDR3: CASSRQGATDTQYF

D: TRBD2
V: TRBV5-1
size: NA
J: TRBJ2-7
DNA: TGCGCCAGCAGCTTGGCCGGGGCGGGAGAGACCTACGAGCAGTACTTC
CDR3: CASSLAGAGETYEQYF

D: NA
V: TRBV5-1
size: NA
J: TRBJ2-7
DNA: TGCGCCAGCAGCGGCGGCGCGACAACCTACGAGCAGTACTTC
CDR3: CASSGGATTYEQYF

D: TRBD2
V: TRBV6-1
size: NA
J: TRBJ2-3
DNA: TGTGCCAGCAGTGGTTTGGCGACTAGCCTCACAGATACGCAGTATTTT
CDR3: CASSGLATSLTDTQYF

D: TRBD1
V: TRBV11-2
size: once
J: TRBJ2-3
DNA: TGTGCCAGCAGCTTAGATCTATGGGACAGGGGGGTCACAGATACGCAGTATTTT
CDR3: CASSLDLWDRGVTDTQYF

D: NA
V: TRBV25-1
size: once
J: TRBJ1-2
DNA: TGTGCCAGCAGAAGGTTAAACTATGGCTACACCTTC
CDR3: CASRRLNYGYTF

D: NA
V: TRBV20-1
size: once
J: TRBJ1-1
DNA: TGCAGTGCTAGGGGGGCGGGTGAAGCTTTCTTT
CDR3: CSARGAGEAFF

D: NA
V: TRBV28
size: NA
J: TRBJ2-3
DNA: TGTGCCAGCAGTATCCCGGAGGGGGTGATCACAGATACGCAGTATTTT
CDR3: CASSIPEGVITDTQYF

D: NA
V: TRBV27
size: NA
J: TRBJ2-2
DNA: TGTGCCAGCAGTTTAGAAAGAGTCGGGGAGCTGTTTTTT
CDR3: CASSLERVGELFF

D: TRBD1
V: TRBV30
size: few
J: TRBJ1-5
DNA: TGTGCCTGGAGTGTCGGGCAGGGGGGAGATGAGCCCCAGCATTTT
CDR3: CAWSVGQGGDEPQHF

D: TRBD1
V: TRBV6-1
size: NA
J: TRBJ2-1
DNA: TGTGCCAGCAGTGCAACCGGGACAGATTTATACAATGAGCAGTTCTTC
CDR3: CASSATGTDLYNEQFF

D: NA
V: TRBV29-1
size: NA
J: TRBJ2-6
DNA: TGCAGCGTTGAAGATCTAGGTGGCGGTGGGGCCAACGTCCTGACTTTC
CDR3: CSVEDLGGGGANVLTF

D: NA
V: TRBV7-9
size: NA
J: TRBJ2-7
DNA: TGTGCCAGCAGCTTAGTAGGACGAGGCTACGAGCAGTACTTC
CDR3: CASSLVGRGYEQYF

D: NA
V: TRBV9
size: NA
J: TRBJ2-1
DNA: TGTGCCAGCAGCGGAAACAATGAGCAGTTCTTC
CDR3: CASSGNNEQFF

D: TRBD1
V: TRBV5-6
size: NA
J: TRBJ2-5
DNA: TGTGCCAGCAGCCGGCTGCGGGGACAGGGGACTGAGACCCAGTACTTC
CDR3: CASSRLRGQGTETQYF

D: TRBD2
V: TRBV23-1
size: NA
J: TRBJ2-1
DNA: TGCGCCAGCAGTCAATTGACTAGCGGGACATACAATGAGCAGTTCTTC
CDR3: CASSQLTSGTYNEQFF

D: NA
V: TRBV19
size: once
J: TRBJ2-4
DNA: TGTGCCAGTAGGGCGACAGGGAGGGAAAACATTCAGTACTTC
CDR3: CASRATGRENIQYF

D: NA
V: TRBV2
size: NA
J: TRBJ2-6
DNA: TGTGCCAGCAGTAACAGGGCCCCTGGGGCCAACGTCCTGACTTTC
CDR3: CASSNRAPGANVLTF

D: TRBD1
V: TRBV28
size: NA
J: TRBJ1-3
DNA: TGTGCCAGCAGTACGTTTGGACAGGGCGGAAACACCATATATTTT
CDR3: CASSTFGQGGNTIYF

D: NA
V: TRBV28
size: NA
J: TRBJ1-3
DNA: TGTGCCAGCAGTTTTAGGGGAAGCTCTGGAAACACCATATATTTT
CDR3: CASSFRGSSGNTIYF

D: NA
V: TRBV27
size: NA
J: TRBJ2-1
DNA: TGTGCCAGCCTGAGGAGGGGGTACGGTGAGCAGTTCTTC
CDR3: CASLRRGYGEQFF

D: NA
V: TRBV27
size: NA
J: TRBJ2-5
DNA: TGTGCCAGCAGTAGGGCTCTGGGGGCCCAGTACTTC
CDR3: CASSRALGAQYF

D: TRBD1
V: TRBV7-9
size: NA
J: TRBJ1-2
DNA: TGTGCCAGCAGCCATCAGGGGGCGCGTGGCTACACCTTC
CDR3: CASSHQGARGYTF

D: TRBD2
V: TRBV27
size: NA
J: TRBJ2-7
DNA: TGTGCCAGTAGTTCAGTAAGCGGGATACCCCCCTACGAGCAGTACTTC
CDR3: CASSSVSGIPPYEQYF

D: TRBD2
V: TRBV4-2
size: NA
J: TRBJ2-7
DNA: TGTGCCAGCAGCCTAGCGGTAGCGGGAGGGCCCTACGAGCAGTACTTC
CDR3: CASSLAVAGGPYEQYF

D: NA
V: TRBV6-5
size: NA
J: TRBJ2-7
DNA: TGTGCCAGCAGCCTGGAGAGCGGATACTACGAGCAGTACTTC
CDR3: CASSLESGYYEQYF

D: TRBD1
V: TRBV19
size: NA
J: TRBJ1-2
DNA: TGTGCCAGTACCCTACCCGGGACAGCCGTTAACTATGGCTACACCTTC
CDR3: CASTLPGTAVNYGYTF

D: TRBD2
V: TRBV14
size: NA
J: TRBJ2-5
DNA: TGTGCCAGCAGTCCTCTAGCGGGAGAGACCCAGTACTTC
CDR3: CASSPLAGETQYF

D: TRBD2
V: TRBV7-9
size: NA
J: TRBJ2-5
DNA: TGTGCCAGCAGCTTAAGGGCGGGAGCGGGTGAGACCCAGTACTTC
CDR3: CASSLRAGAGETQYF

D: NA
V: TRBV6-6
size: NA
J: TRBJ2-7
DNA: TGTGCCAGCAGTCCCGGGGCCAGACAGGAGAACTACGAGCAGTACTTC
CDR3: CASSPGARQENYEQYF

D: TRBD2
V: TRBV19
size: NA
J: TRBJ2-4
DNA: TGTGCCAGTACCCCCCGGGGGACTAGCGGGAAAAACATTCAGTACTTC
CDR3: CASTPRGTSGKNIQYF

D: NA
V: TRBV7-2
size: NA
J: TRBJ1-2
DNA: TGTGCCGGCAGCTATGACAGCTATGGCTACACCTTC
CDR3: CAGSYDSYGYTF

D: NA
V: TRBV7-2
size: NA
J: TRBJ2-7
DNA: TGTGCCAGCAGCCCTACCGGGACCTCCTACGAGCAGTACTTC
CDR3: CASSPTGTSYEQYF

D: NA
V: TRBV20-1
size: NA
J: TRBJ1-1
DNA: TGCAGTGCTAGATGGGCAGGTTTAGCTTTCTTT
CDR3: CSARWAGLAFF

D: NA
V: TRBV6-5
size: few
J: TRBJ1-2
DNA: TGTGCCAGCCGGACTGACAGTGGAGGCTACACCTTC
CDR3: CASRTDSGGYTF

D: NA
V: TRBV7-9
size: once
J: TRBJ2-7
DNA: TGTGCCAGCAGAAACGATAACTACGAGCAGTACTTC
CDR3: CASRNDNYEQYF

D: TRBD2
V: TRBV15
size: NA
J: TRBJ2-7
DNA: TGTGCCACCAGCAGAGATCGGGCAGCTAGCGGGAGGGTCAGCTCCTACGAGCAGTACTTC
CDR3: CATSRDRAASGRVSSYEQYF